This passage covers 32 T cell receptor beta chains from one sample sequenced in a study of shared T cell receptors in the human thymus. Generated by immunoSEQ multiplex PCR, the TCRdb table keeps only in-frame clones and is missing some. The table has 630,000 or so clones, about 87% seen once. These records were also assigned to another study, of human thymus T cells.

The sequenced material came from thymocytes. The receptors shown here come from a boy younger than two with a congenital heart defect.

The chain uses TRBV27 and TRBJ1-6; D not certain. Germline values: CDR1 MNHEY, CDR2 SMNVEV (reference sequence). The V gene lost 1 base and the J gene lost 9 bases, with 13 bases spanning the gap. The length of the CDR3 is 15 residues. CDR3 in amino acids: CASSLWADRGSPLHF. The CDR3, as DNA: TGTGCCAGCAGTTTATGGGCCGACCGGGGTTCACCCCTCCACTTT.

The gene calls are TRBV5-5 and TRBJ1-2; D gene uncertain. Germline CDR1 SGHKS, CDR2 YYEKEE (reference sequence). The CDR3 extends over 17 amino acids. V was cut by 1 base and J by 1 base, with 17 bases left in between. The CDR3 reads CASSLHHRGGNNYGYTF. The CDR3 bases are TGTGCCAGCAGCTTGCATCATCGGGGAGGGAATAACTATGGCTACACCTTC.

This chain connects TRBV6-5 to TRBJ2-7, with 10 nucleotides matching TRBD1. J was trimmed by 2 bases and V by 2 bases; bases with no gene match: 3. CDR3 length: 15 amino acids. CDR1 is MNHEY, CDR2 SVGAGI, per germline. The CDR3 loop reads CASSYEDRGTYEQYF. CDR3 nucleotides: TGTGCCAGCAGTTACGAGGACAGGGGGACCTACGAGCAGTACTTC.

This clone was seen only once. V usage is TRBV7-9 and J usage is TRBJ1-5, with TRBD1 identical over 11 bases. The germline gives CDR1 SEHNR, CDR2 FQNEAQ (reference sequence). The CDR3 is made up of 13 amino acids. Germline trimming cut 5 bases from V and 6 bases from J; bases unmatched to any gene: 0. The CDR3 protein is CASSGTGGQPQHF. CDR3 in DNA: TGTGCCAGCAGCGGGACAGGGGGTCAGCCCCAGCATTTT.

V and J are TRBV4-3 and TRBJ2-7; TRBD2 aligns across 7 bases. V gave up 1 base and J gave up 3 bases; unmatched junction bases: 6. CDR1 is LGHNA, CDR2 YSLEER, per germline. This CDR3 spans 15 amino acids. This CDR3 is CASSQASSGHYEQYF. The CDR3 DNA follows: TGCGCCAGCAGCCAAGCGTCTAGCGGACACTACGAGCAGTACTTC.

This sequence joins TRBV27 and TRBJ1-1, with 8 bases lining up with TRBD1. The CDR3 contains 17 residues. Germline trimming cut 6 bases from V and 0 bases from J; bases unmatched to any gene: 12. CDR1 MNHEY and CDR2 SMNVEV come from the germline V gene (reference sequence). CDR3 sequence: CASSPRGQGKMNTEAFF. The CDR3 nucleotides are TGTGCCAGCAGCCCCAGGGGGCAGGGGAAGATGAACACTGAAGCTTTCTTT.

The chain combines TRBV5-5 with TRBJ2-3; a weak D match, TRBD1 (5 bases). Germline V gene lookup returns CDR1 SGHKS and CDR2 YYEKEE (reference sequence). The length of the CDR3 is 16 residues. Trimming removed 3 bases at V and 2 bases at J, with 16 bases between. The CDR3 protein is CASSYPREGSTDTQYF. Here the CDR3 DNA reads TGTGCCAGCAGCTACCCCAGGGAAGGGTCCACAGATACGCAGTATTTT.

The chain is built from TRBV10-3 and TRBJ1-1; TRBD1 agrees at 9 bases. There are 17 residues in the CDR3. The trim removed 4 bases at V and 7 bases at J, leaving 16 bases unmatched. Germline CDR1 and CDR2: ENHRY and SYGVKD. This CDR3 is CAISVALWGQGDSEAFF. Written as DNA, the CDR3 is TGTGCCATCAGTGTGGCATTGTGGGGACAGGGTGACAGTGAAGCTTTCTTT.

This clone was detected a few times. This rearrangement joins TRBV7-8 to TRBJ1-5; D is possibly TRBD1 (5 bases). Germline assignment: CDR1 SGHVS and CDR2 FQNEAQ. This CDR3 has 14 residues. V dropped 3 bases and J dropped 4 bases, with 10 bases sitting between them. This chain's CDR3 is CASSLVGGNQPQHF. In DNA form, the CDR3 reads TGTGCCAGCAGCTTGGTGGGGGGTAATCAGCCCCAGCATTTT.

Comments on this clone: The sample carries other DNA sequences with the same CDR3. The rearrangement uses TRBV2 and TRBJ1-1; a possible D gene is TRBD1 (5 bases). The CDR3 sequence is 13 residues long. V was trimmed by 5 bases and J by 1 base, leaving 8 bases between them. CDR1 and CDR2 from the germline V gene are SNHLY and FYNNEI. The CDR3 DNA sequence: TGTGCCAGCAGTCTCGACAGGAACACTGAAGCTTTCTTT. Protein sequence: CASSLDRNTEAFF.

The V and J genes are TRBV28 and TRBJ2-7; D unclear. CDR1 and CDR2 from the germline V gene are MDHEN and SYDVKM. V lost 8 bases and J 5 bases, leaving 7 bases between the germline ends. The CDR3 contains 10 residues. CDR3 residues: CASGPDEQYF. CDR3 nucleotide sequence: TGTGCCAGCGGGCCGGACGAGCAGTACTTC.

The V call is TRBV28, the J call TRBJ2-1; TRBD2 matches at 15 bases. Germline CDR1 is MDHEN and CDR2 is SYDVKM. The junction had 5 bases not matched to a gene; V was cut back by 3 bases and J by 2 bases. The CDR3 has 18 amino acids. This chain's CDR3 is CASSFQGLAGGTYNEQFF. CDR3 DNA: TGTGCCAGCAGTTTCCAAGGACTAGCGGGAGGGACCTACAATGAGCAGTTCTTC.

The J gene is TRBJ2-1, the V gene TRBV7-9; 8 bases fit TRBD2. This CDR3 spans 15 amino acids. J lost 8 bases, V lost 1 base, and 7 bases had no gene match. Germline loops: CDR1 SEHNR, CDR2 FQNEAQ (reference sequence). CDR3 coding DNA: TGTGCCAGCAGCTTAGTTGGTCTAGCGGGCGATGAGCAGTTCTTC. Amino acids: CASSLVGLAGDEQFF.

The chain has TRBV4-3 and TRBJ2-7; 9 bases are a match to TRBD2. CDR3 length: 17 amino acids. Germline values: CDR1 LGHNA, CDR2 YSLEER. Trimming removed 1 base from V and 2 bases from J; junction bases left unmatched: 9. CDR3 coding DNA: TGCGCCAGCAGCCAAGTGATTTCGCGGGGGGGCCCCTACGAGCAGTACTTC. This gives the protein CASSQVISRGGPYEQYF.

The V and J genes are TRBV5-6 and TRBJ1-4, with D possibly TRBD1 on 5 matching bases. Germline CDR1 SGHDT, CDR2 YYEEEE. The CDR3 length is 18 residues. The ends were cut back, 4 bases at V and 10 bases at J, with 29 bases in the middle. The CDR3 sequence: CASSSTSGQGKRGGKLFF. As DNA, the CDR3 is TGTGCCAGCAGCAGCACGAGTGGGCAGGGAAAACGGGGAGGAAAACTGTTTTTT.

The chain recombines TRBV27 with TRBJ1-6, with D maybe TRBD1 (5 bases). The V end lost 6 bases, the J end lost 6 bases, and 21 bases lay between the germline ends. Germline values: CDR1 MNHEY, CDR2 SMNVEV (reference sequence). The CDR3 is made up of 17 amino acids. CDR3: CASRPTHGGEANSPLHF. CDR3 nucleotides: TGTGCCAGCAGACCAACCCACGGAGGGGAGGCTAATTCACCCCTCCACTTT.

This clone has a single count. V is TRBV2 and J is TRBJ1-3; tentative D call: TRBD1 (6 bases). Germline V gives CDR1 SNHLY, CDR2 FYNNEI. V shed 7 bases and J shed 0 bases, with 13 bases lying between them. This CDR3 contains 15 residues. The CDR3 region has the DNA TGTGCCAGCACTAACAGGGTGAACTCTGGAAACACCATATATTTT. Amino acid sequence: CASTNRVNSGNTIYF.

The J gene is TRBJ2-3, the V gene TRBV5-4, with D perhaps matching TRBD2 (5 bases). The ends were cut back, 9 bases at V and 13 bases at J, with 21 bases in the middle. From germline, CDR1 is SGHNT and CDR2 YYREEE (reference sequence). The CDR3 totals 12 residues. The DNA for the CDR3 is TGTGCCATAGTCTATAGCGCCGGCTTTGAGTATTTT. Amino acids: CAIVYSAGFEYF.

The V gene is TRBV2, the J gene TRBJ1-6; 9 bases are a match to TRBD1. Germline CDR1 reads SNHLY; CDR2 reads FYNNEI. V shed 4 bases and J 1 base; nucleotides not matched to a gene: 11. CDR3 length: 19 residues. The CDR3 nucleotides are TGTGCCAGCAGTGGTAAACAGGGGGCGCGATTGTCCTATAATTCACCCCTCCACTTT. It codes for CASSGKQGARLSYNSPLHF.

The V call is TRBV6-6, the J call TRBJ2-1; 10 bases are shared with TRBD2. Germline V gene sequence: CDR1 MNHNY, CDR2 SVGAGI (reference sequence). V shed 3 bases, J shed 5 bases, and the junction held 7 bases outside the gene matches. This CDR3 has 16 residues. CDR3 nucleotide sequence: TGTGCCAGCAGTTATCGTTCTGGACTAGCGGACAATGAGCAGTTCTTC. Translated: CASSYRSGLADNEQFF.

The V and J genes are TRBV6-4 and TRBJ2-1; 9 bases agree with TRBD2. Germline V gene sequence: CDR1 MRHNA, CDR2 SNTAGT. The CDR3 contains 16 residues. V lost 5 bases, J lost 10 bases, and 15 bases stayed unmatched. In DNA form, the CDR3 reads TGTGCCAGCAGTCCCAGGGCGGGGGGGCCTATCGGAGAGCAGTTCTTC. Translated, it gives CASSPRAGGPIGEQFF.

The chain joins TRBV9 to TRBJ2-7, with D maybe TRBD1 (6 bases). This CDR3 has 15 residues. The V end lost 0 bases, the J end lost 3 bases, and 13 bases lay between the germline ends. The germline CDR1 and CDR2 sequences are SGDLS and YYNGEE. The CDR3 region has the DNA TGTGCCAGCAGCGTAGCTTTTGAGGGGGACTACGAGCAGTACTTC. It yields the protein CASSVAFEGDYEQYF. The full variable domain, completed using reference TRBV9 and TRBJ2-7, is DSGVTQTPKHLITATGQRVTLRCSPRSGDLSVYWYQQSLDQGLQFLIQYYNGEERAKGNILERFSAQQFPDLHSELNLSSLELGDSALYFCASSVAFEGDYEQYFGPGTRLTVT.

The V call is TRBV14, the J call TRBJ1-2; maybe TRBD1 (5 bases). The V gene lost 1 base and the J gene lost 3 bases, with 18 bases spanning the gap. From germline, CDR1 is SGHDN and CDR2 FVKESK. The CDR3 totals 17 residues. CDR3 residues: CASSQVWGVWPDYGYTF. The CDR3, as DNA: TGTGCCAGCAGCCAAGTTTGGGGGGTCTGGCCGGACTATGGCTACACCTTC.

The rearrangement links TRBV6-1 to TRBJ1-2, with D possibly TRBD1 on 6 matching bases. V lost 9 bases, J lost 4 bases, and 15 bases lay in between. The CDR3 is made up of 13 amino acids. Germline V CDR1 and CDR2: MNHNS, SASEGT. Here the CDR3 reads CASRGGLSYGYTF. CDR3 DNA: TGTGCCAGTCGGGGGGGCCTTAGCTATGGCTACACCTTC.

J is TRBJ1-6 and V is TRBV7-3; 8 nucleotides align to TRBD1. This CDR3 is 13 amino acids long. CDR1 and CDR2 (germline): SGHTA, FQGTGA. V shed 5 bases, J shed 10 bases, and the junction held 4 bases outside the gene matches. The CDR3 is CASSPTGESPLHF. The CDR3 coding sequence is TGTGCCAGCAGCCCGACAGGGGAATCACCCCTCCACTTT.

This chain connects TRBV27 to TRBJ2-1, with D maybe TRBD2 (5 bases). This CDR3 contains 15 residues. The germline V gene has CDR1 MNHEY and CDR2 SMNVEV (reference sequence). V was trimmed by 2 bases and J by 1 base, leaving 9 bases between them. The DNA for the CDR3 is TGTGCCAGCAGTTTAGTATGGAGGTCCTACAATGAGCAGTTCTTC. It encodes CASSLVWRSYNEQFF.

This chain joins TRBV29-1 and TRBJ2-3, with 14 bases identical to TRBD2. The CDR3 extends over 16 amino acids. J lost 4 bases, V lost 4 bases, and 7 bases had no gene match. From germline, CDR1 is SQVTM and CDR2 ANQGSEA. The CDR3 sequence is CSVASMTSGGADTQYF. DNA for the CDR3: TGCAGCGTTGCCTCCATGACTAGCGGGGGGGCAGATACGCAGTATTTT.

This clone was recorded a few times. The genes are TRBV7-9 and TRBJ2-2; weak D call: TRBD2 (6 bases). V was shortened by 2 bases and J by 3 bases, with 7 bases between the two germline ends. Germline CDR1 and CDR2: SEHNR and FQNEAQ (reference sequence). The CDR3 has 14 residues. DNA for the CDR3: TGTGCCAGCAGCTTAAAGCGGGACACCGGGGAGCTGTTTTTT. It translates to CASSLKRDTGELFF.

The V call is TRBV30, the J call TRBJ2-1; TRBD2 matches 11 bases. The CDR3 runs to 16 residues. CDR1 GTSNPN and CDR2 SVGIG come from the germline V gene (reference sequence). V shed 0 bases, J shed 9 bases, and the junction held 10 bases outside the gene matches. CDR3 sequence (DNA): TGTGCCTGGAGTGTAAGACTAGCGGGAAATTTTGGTGAGCAGTTCTTC. It codes for CAWSVRLAGNFGEQFF.

The sample holds one count of this clone. The gene calls are TRBV28 and TRBJ2-1; 12 bases line up with TRBD2. Trimming took 5 bases from V and 4 from J; bases not matched to a gene: 6. From germline, CDR1 is MDHEN and CDR2 SYDVKM. The CDR3 is made up of 16 amino acids. The CDR3 DNA reads as TGTGCCAGCAGTGAACGACTAGCGGGAGCATACAATGAGCAGTTCTTC. Encoded protein: CASSERLAGAYNEQFF.

The J gene is TRBJ2-1, the V gene TRBV4-1; TRBD2 agrees at 13 bases. Trimming removed 4 bases from V and 4 bases from J; junction bases left unmatched: 10. The CDR3 has 18 residues. Germline V lookup: CDR1 MGHRA, CDR2 YSYEKL. The CDR3, as DNA: TGCGCCAGCAGCCCCAAGTCGACTAGCGGGGGGTTTTACAATGAGCAGTTCTTC. Amino acids: CASSPKSTSGGFYNEQFF.

The chain combines TRBV6-1 with TRBJ2-1; 9 bases are shared with TRBD2. The CDR3 contains 14 residues. With 2 bases clipped from V and 13 bases from J, the junction kept 9 bases outside the gene matches. The germline gives CDR1 MNHNS, CDR2 SASEGT. This CDR3 reads CASSEIVLAGDQFF. CDR3 DNA: TGTGCCAGCAGTGAAATAGTACTAGCGGGCGATCAGTTCTTC.